Listed below are T cell receptor beta chains from one sample, sequenced in a study of PD-L1 blockade in urothelial cancer. TCRdb's copy holds only in-frame clones and misses some; the assay was immunoSEQ multiplex PCR. The sample records approximately 25,000 clones, roughly 84% being singletons. Specimen: PBMCs, collected around atezolizumab (anti-PD-L1) treatment. Source of these receptors: a man in his 70s with urothelial cancer. CDR3s include the opening cysteine and the closing phenylalanine or tryptophan. D genes are given only for firm matches. Where a row states a size, it is once, few, many or the class of an expanded clone; other rows omit it.

TRBJ1-2,TRBV11-1,NA,NA,CASSGGVIDYGYTF,TGTGCCAGCTCCGGGGGGGTGATCGACTATGGCTACACCTTC
TRBJ2-5,TRBV27,NA,NA,CASSFGGRETQYF,TGTGCCAGCAGTTTCGGGGGAAGAGAGACCCAGTACTTC
TRBJ1-4,TRBV7-9,NA,NA,CASSLLGRQNEKLFF,TGTGCCAGCAGCCTTCTGGGCAGGCAGAATGAAAAACTGTTTTTT
TRBJ1-1,TRBV27,NA,TRBD1,CASSLGTGLSTEAFF,TGTGCCAGCAGTTTAGGGACAGGCTTGAGCACTGAAGCTTTCTTT
TRBJ2-3,TRBV11-1,NA,TRBD1,CASSSWTGGDTQYF,TGTGCCAGCAGCTCTTGGACAGGGGGCGATACGCAGTATTTT
TRBJ2-1,TRBV29-1,NA,TRBD2,CSGWGLAVNEQFF,TGCAGCGGCTGGGGACTAGCGGTTAATGAGCAGTTCTTC
TRBJ2-7,TRBV4-2,NA,NA,CASSQELLTTHYEQYF,TGTGCCAGCAGCCAAGAACTACTTACGACCCACTACGAGCAGTACTTC
TRBJ1-1,TRBV7-9,NA,NA,CASSLDRDAEAFF,TGTGCCAGCAGCTTAGACAGGGACGCTGAAGCTTTCTTT
TRBJ2-7,TRBV5-4,NA,TRBD2,CASSWGLAGSSYEQYF,TGTGCCAGCAGCTGGGGACTAGCGGGTAGCTCCTACGAGCAGTACTTC
TRBJ2-1,TRBV7-7,NA,TRBD2,CASSSGRALNNEQFF,TGTGCTAGCAGCTCCGGGAGGGCCTTAAACAATGAGCAGTTCTTC
TRBJ1-2,TRBV2,NA,NA,CASSETPGMGYGYTF,TGTGCCAGCAGTGAAACCCCAGGAATGGGTTATGGCTACACCTTC
TRBJ1-5,TRBV28,few,NA,CASSPYSNQPQHF,TGTGCCAGCAGTCCTTATAGCAATCAGCCCCAGCATTTT
TRBJ2-7,TRBV6-1,NA,NA,CASPPKGIMDYEQYF,TGTGCCAGCCCCCCTAAGGGGATTATGGACTACGAGCAGTACTTC
TRBJ1-2,TRBV4-3,NA,NA,CASSHKSDSNYGYTF,TGCGCCAGCAGCCACAAATCGGACAGTAACTATGGCTACACCTTC
TRBJ2-5,TRBV5-4,once,NA,CASSFGTGAETQYF,TGTGCCAGCAGCTTCGGGACTGGGGCGGAGACCCAGTACTTC
TRBJ2-1,TRBV5-4,NA,TRBD2,CASNLAGVNANEQFF,TGTGCCAGCAATCTAGCGGGAGTTAACGCCAATGAGCAGTTCTTC
TRBJ1-5,TRBV19,NA,NA,CASTGGGKRPQHF,TGTGCCAGTACCGGGGGGGGGAAGAGGCCCCAGCATTTT
TRBJ2-7,TRBV4-2,NA,TRBD1,CASRTDRGSYEQYF,TGTGCCAGCAGGACCGACAGGGGATCCTACGAGCAGTACTTC
TRBJ2-2,TRBV9,NA,TRBD1,CASSVGTGMDTGELFF,TGTGCCAGCAGCGTTGGGACAGGGATGGACACCGGGGAGCTGTTTTTT
TRBJ1-2,TRBV6-5,NA,TRBD1,CASSTTGRYGYTF,TGTGCCAGCAGTACGACAGGGCGTTATGGCTACACCTTC
TRBJ2-7,TRBV18,NA,NA,CASSPTSGGDHSYEQYF,TGTGCCAGCTCACCAACGTCAGGAGGGGATCATTCCTACGAGCAGTACTTC
TRBJ1-1,TRBV28,NA,NA,CASSLTGHPEAFF,TGTGCCAGCAGTCTGACAGGCCATCCTGAAGCTTTCTTT